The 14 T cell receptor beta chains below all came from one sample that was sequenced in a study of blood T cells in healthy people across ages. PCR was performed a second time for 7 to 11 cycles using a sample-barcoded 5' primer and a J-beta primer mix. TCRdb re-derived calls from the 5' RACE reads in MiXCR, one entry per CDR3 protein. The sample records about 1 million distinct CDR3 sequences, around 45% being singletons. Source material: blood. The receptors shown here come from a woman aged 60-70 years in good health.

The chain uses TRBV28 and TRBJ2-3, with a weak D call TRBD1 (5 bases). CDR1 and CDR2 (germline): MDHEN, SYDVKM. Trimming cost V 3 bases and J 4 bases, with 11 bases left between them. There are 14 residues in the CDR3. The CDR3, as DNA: TGTGCCAGCAGTTTTGGCAGGGTATCAGATACGCAGTATTTT. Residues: CASSFGRVSDTQYF.

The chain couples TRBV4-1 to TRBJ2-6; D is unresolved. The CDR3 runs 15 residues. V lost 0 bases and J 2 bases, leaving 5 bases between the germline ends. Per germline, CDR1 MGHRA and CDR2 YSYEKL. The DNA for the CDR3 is TGCGCCAGCAGCCAAGAGTTAGCTGGGGCCAACGTCCTGACTTTC. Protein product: CASSQELAGANVLTF.

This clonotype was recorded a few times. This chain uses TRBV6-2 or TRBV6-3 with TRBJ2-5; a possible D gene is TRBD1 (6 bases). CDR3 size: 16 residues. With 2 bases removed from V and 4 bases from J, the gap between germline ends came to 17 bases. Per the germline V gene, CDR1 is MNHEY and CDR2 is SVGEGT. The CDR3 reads CASSYQGPKGLETQYF. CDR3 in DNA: TGTGCCAGCAGTTACCAGGGGCCGAAGGGGTTAGAGACCCAGTACTTC.

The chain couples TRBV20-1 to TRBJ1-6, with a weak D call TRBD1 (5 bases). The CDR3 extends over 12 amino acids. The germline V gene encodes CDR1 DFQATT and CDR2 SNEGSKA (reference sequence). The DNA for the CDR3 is TGCAGCGCTCCTAGGGGTAATTCACCCCTCCACTTT. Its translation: CSAPRGNSPLHF.

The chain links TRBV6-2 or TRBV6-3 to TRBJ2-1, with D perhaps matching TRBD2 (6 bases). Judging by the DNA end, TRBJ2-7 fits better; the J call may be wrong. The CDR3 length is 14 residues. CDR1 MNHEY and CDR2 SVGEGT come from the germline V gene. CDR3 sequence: CASSQPGAYNEQYF. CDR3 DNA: TGTGCCAGCAGTCAACCGGGAGCCTACAATGAGCAGTACTTC.

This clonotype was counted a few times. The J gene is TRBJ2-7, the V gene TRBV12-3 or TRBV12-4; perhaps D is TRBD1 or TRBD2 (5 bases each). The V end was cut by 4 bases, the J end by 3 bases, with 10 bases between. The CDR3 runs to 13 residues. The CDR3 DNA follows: TGTGCCAGCAGTTGGGGCGACTACTACGAGCAGTACTTC. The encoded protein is CASSWGDYYEQYF.

The CDR3 here is CASGRGRETQYF. Written as DNA, the CDR3 is TGTGCCAGTGGGCGGGGGAGAGAGACCCAGTACTTC. V usage is TRBV3-1 and J usage is TRBJ2-5, with 7 nucleotides matching TRBD2. V was clipped by 9 bases and J by 4 bases; unmatched bases: 5. Per the germline V gene, CDR1 is LGHDT and CDR2 is YNNKEL (reference sequence). The CDR3 sequence is 12 residues long.

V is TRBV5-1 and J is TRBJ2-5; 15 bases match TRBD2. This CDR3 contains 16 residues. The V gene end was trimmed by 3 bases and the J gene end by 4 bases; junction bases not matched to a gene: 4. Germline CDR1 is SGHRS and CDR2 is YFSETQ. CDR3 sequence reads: CASSSGTSGGTETQYF. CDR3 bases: TGCGCCAGCAGCTCCGGGACTAGCGGGGGGACAGAGACCCAGTACTTC.

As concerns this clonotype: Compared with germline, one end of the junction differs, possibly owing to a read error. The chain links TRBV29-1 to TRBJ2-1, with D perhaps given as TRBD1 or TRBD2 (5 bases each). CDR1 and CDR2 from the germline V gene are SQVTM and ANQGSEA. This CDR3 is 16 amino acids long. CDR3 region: CSVEDQGSRLYSEQFF. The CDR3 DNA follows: TGCAGCGTTGAGGACCAGGGCTCCCGACTATACAGTGAGCAGTTCTTC.

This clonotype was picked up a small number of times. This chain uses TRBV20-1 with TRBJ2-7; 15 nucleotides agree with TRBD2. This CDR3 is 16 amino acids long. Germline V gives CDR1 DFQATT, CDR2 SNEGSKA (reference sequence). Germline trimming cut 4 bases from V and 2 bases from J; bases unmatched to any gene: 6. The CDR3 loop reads CSANGLAGGTTYEQYF. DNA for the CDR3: TGCAGTGCTAACGGACTAGCGGGAGGGACTACCTACGAGCAGTACTTC.

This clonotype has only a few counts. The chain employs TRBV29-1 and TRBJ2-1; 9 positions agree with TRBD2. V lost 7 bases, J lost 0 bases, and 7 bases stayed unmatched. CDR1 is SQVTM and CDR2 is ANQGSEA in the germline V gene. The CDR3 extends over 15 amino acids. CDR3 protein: CSARAGGGSYNEQFF. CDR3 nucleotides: TGCAGCGCCCGGGCGGGAGGGGGCTCCTACAATGAGCAGTTCTTC.

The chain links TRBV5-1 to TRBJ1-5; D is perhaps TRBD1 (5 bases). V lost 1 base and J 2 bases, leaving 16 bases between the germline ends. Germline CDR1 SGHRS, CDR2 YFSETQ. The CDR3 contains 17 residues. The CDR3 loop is CASSLKGLEGGNQPQHF. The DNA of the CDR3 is TGCGCCAGCAGCTTGAAGGGACTTGAGGGTGGCAATCAGCCCCAGCATTTT.

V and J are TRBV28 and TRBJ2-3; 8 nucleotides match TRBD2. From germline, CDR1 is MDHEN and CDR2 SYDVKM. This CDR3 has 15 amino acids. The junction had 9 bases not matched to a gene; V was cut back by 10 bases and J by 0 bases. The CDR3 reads CANTREGDSTDTQYF. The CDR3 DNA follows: TGTGCCAACACCCGGGAGGGTGATAGCACAGATACGCAGTATTTT.

CDR3: CSVVDRAPPLNTEAFF. The CDR3 DNA is TGCAGCGTTGTTGACAGGGCGCCTCCCCTAAACACTGAAGCTTTCTTT. This chain links TRBV29-1 with TRBJ1-1; TRBD1 matches 7 bases. The V segment lost 4 bases and the J segment 2 bases; nucleotides outside the gene matches: 13. This CDR3 region has 16 residues. CDR1 SQVTM and CDR2 ANQGSEA come from the germline V gene.